The sequence of this T cell receptor beta chain was determined in a study of T cells in Graves' hyperthyroidism and ophthalmopathy. This CDR3 has 14 residues. With 6 bases removed from V and 8 bases from J, the gap between germline ends came to 19 bases. Researchers took RNA transcripts and amplified the TCR beta CDR3 regions from them. A first-round RT-PCR of the TCR CDR3 used the HTBI primer set. MiXCR, run by TCRdb on the multiplex PCR reads, gives a single entry per CDR3 protein. Among some 98,000 distinct CDR3 sequences, roughly 37% were seen once, and the ten largest hold roughly 10%. This clonotype was seen repeatedly, ten times or more. Thyroid ultrasound and orbital computed tomography, with clinical symptoms and serum thyroxine and TRAb, informed diagnoses.

Sequencing input: peripheral blood or thyroid tissue (not recorded which). This rearrangement joins TRBV12-3 or TRBV12-4 to TRBJ1-2; unclear D gene. This TCR was recovered from a woman between 25 and 40 years old with Graves' hyperthyroidism. In DNA form, the CDR3 reads TGTGCCAGCAGCCCAATCTCTCTCCCGGCGGGCTACACCTTC. Residues: CASSPISLPAGYTF.